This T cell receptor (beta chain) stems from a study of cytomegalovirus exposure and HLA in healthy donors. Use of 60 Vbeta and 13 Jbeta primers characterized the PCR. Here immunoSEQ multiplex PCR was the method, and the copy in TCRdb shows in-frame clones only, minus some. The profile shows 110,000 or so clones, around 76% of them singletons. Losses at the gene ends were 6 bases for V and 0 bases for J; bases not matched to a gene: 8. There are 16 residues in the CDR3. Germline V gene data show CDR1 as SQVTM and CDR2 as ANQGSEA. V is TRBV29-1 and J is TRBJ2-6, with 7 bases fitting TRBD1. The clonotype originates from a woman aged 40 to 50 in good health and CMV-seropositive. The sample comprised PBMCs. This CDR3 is CSVAPRQGSGANVLTF. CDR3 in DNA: TGCAGCGTCGCCCCACGACAGGGCTCTGGGGCCAACGTCCTGACTTTC.